Presented here are 27 T cell receptor beta chains from one specimen sequenced in a study of cytomegalovirus exposure and HLA in healthy donors. Method: immunoSEQ multiplex PCR; TCRdb's copy keeps in-frame clones and lacks some. The sample holds 150,000 or so clones, roughly 91% seen once. Material for sequencing was PBMCs. These TCRs come from a woman under 30 in good health and CMV-seropositive.

V gene TRBV9 combines with J gene TRBJ2-7; 12 positions match TRBD2. The ends lost 6 bases at V and 6 bases at J; junction bases unmatched: 7. The CDR3 totals 14 residues. Germline V gene sequence: CDR1 SGDLS, CDR2 YYNGEE. CDR3 loop: CASTLTSGSSEQYF. The CDR3 DNA sequence: TGTGCCAGCACCTTGACTAGCGGGAGCAGCGAGCAGTACTTC.

The chain recombines TRBV7-9 with TRBJ2-7; a possible D gene is TRBD1 (6 bases). Germline V CDR1 and CDR2: SEHNR, FQNEAQ (reference sequence). The germline V and J ends were trimmed by 5 bases and 3 bases, with 23 bases remaining between them. CDR3 length equals 17 residues. This CDR3 is CASSLGTRDTGSYEQYF. The CDR3 DNA reads as TGTGCCAGCAGCCTTGGAACCCGGGACACAGGAAGCTACGAGCAGTACTTC. The variable domain in full, with the rest retrieved from reference TRBV7-9 and TRBJ2-7, is DTGVSQNPRHKITKRGQNVTFRCDPISEHNRLYWYRQTLGQGPEFLTYFQNEAQLEKSRLLSDRFSAERPKGSFSTLEIQRTEQGDSAMYLCASSLGTRDTGSYEQYFGPGTRLTVT.

The chain uses TRBV6-5 and TRBJ1-2; D uncertain. The germline V and J ends were trimmed by 6 bases and 2 bases, with 16 bases remaining between them. There are 15 residues in the CDR3. Germline V gene sequence: CDR1 MNHEY, CDR2 SVGAGI. The CDR3, as DNA: TGTGCCAGCAGCCGACCGGGGTTTGGGAACTATGGCTACACCTTC. Its translation is CASSRPGFGNYGYTF.

The chain links TRBV6-4 to TRBJ2-1; weak D call: TRBD2 (5 bases). CDR3 length: 15 amino acids. Deletions cut 2 bases from V and 3 bases from J, with 11 bases between. From germline, CDR1 is MRHNA and CDR2 SNTAGT. CDR3 sequence (DNA): TGTGCCAGCAGTGACCTAGCAGCCAACTACAATGAGCAGTTCTTC. Protein sequence: CASSDLAANYNEQFF.

The rearrangement uses TRBV7-2 and TRBJ2-3, with no clear D. The CDR3 spans 17 residues. Looked up from germline, CDR1 is SGHTA and CDR2 is FQGNSA. Trimming took off 1 base at V and 4 bases at J, with 18 bases between the two ends. The CDR3 DNA follows: TGTGCCAGCAGCTTAGAGCCTCTAGTTACACTCCCAGATACGCAGTATTTT. Its protein is CASSLEPLVTLPDTQYF.

The rearrangement links TRBV11-2 to TRBJ2-5, with a tentative D call TRBD2 (6 bases). V was clipped by 3 bases and J by 4 bases, with 15 bases between them. The germline gives CDR1 SGHAT, CDR2 FQNNGV. The CDR3 is 15 residues long. The CDR3 DNA reads as TGTGCCAGCAGCTTGCCCATGGCCGGGAGAGAGACCCAGTACTTC. Protein: CASSLPMAGRETQYF.

The CDR3 bases are TGTGCCAGCAGCTCTACAGGTGTCACTGAAGCTTTCTTT. It specifies CASSSTGVTEAFF. This chain links TRBV11-3 with TRBJ1-1, with D maybe TRBD1 (5 bases). The CDR3 spans 13 residues. Looked up from germline, CDR1 is SGHNT and CDR2 is YENEEA. The V gene lost 4 bases and the J gene lost 4 bases, with 10 bases spanning the gap. The full variable domain, with the rest looked up from reference TRBV11-3 and TRBJ1-1, is EAGVVQSPRYKIIEKKQPVAFWCNPISGHNTLYWYLQNLGQGPELLIRYENEEAVDDSQLPKDRFSAERLKGVDSTLKIQPAELGDSAVYLCASSSTGVTEAFFGQGTRLTVV.

V is TRBV30 and J is TRBJ2-5; possibly TRBD2 for D (6 bases). The CDR3 is 14 residues long. Germline V gene data show CDR1 as GTSNPN and CDR2 as SVGIG (reference sequence). The V gene lost 3 bases and the J gene lost 2 bases, with 13 bases spanning the gap. CDR3 coding DNA: TGTGCCTGGAGCTTAAATAGCGGACAAGAGACCCAGTACTTC. It yields the protein CAWSLNSGQETQYF.

The rearrangement links TRBV19 to TRBJ2-2; perhaps TRBD2 as D (6 bases). The CDR3 extends over 16 amino acids. Germline V gene data show CDR1 as LNHDA and CDR2 as SQIVND (reference sequence). Trimming removed 5 bases from V and 5 bases from J, with 18 bases in between. The DNA of the CDR3 is TGTGCCAGTAGTTTTAGCGGCAATTTGGTGACCGGGGAGCTGTTTTTT. It encodes CASSFSGNLVTGELFF.

The J gene is TRBJ2-2, the V gene TRBV7-3; 7 positions match TRBD1. The CDR3 is 13 amino acids. Germline V gives CDR1 SGHTA, CDR2 FQGTGA. With V trimmed by 4 bases and J by 8 bases, 4 bases remained unmatched. CDR3: CASSSDREGELFF. CDR3 DNA sequence: TGTGCCAGCAGCTCCGACAGGGAAGGGGAGCTGTTTTTT.

J is TRBJ2-2 and V is TRBV5-1; D not resolved. Trimming cost V 5 bases and J 2 bases, with 10 bases left between them. The CDR3 sequence is 14 residues long. Germline CDR1 reads SGHRS; CDR2 reads YFSETQ. CDR3 amino acids: CASRLQENTGELFF. DNA of the CDR3: TGCGCCAGCAGGCTCCAGGAAAACACCGGGGAGCTGTTTTTT.

This chain links TRBV6-5 with TRBJ2-3, with TRBD2 matching 8 bases. The CDR3 runs 15 residues. Germline values: CDR1 MNHEY, CDR2 SVGAGI. With 6 bases clipped from V and 5 bases from J, the junction kept 10 bases outside the gene matches. CDR3 amino acids: CASSPAGRDVDTQYF. The CDR3 region has the DNA TGTGCCAGCAGCCCCGCCGGGAGGGATGTAGATACGCAGTATTTT.

V is TRBV9 and J is TRBJ1-5; D remains unclear. The V gene's germline CDR1 is SGDLS and CDR2 YYNGEE. The CDR3 is made up of 13 amino acids. The V and J ends lost 2 bases and 7 bases respectively, with 10 bases between them. The CDR3 nucleotides are TGTGCCAGCAGCGTTGGTTTACGGCAGCCCCAGCATTTT. Translated: CASSVGLRQPQHF.

The rearrangement uses TRBV18 and TRBJ2-7; weak D call: TRBD1 (6 bases). This CDR3 comprises 12 residues. V shed 0 bases and J shed 6 bases, with 6 bases lying between them. CDR1 is KGHSH, CDR2 LQKENI, per germline. CDR3 coding DNA: TGTGCCAGCTCACCACCAGGGGGCGAGCAGTACTTC. It yields the protein CASSPPGGEQYF.

V and J are TRBV30 and TRBJ2-2; D call uncertain. The CDR3 is made up of 12 amino acids. The V gene lost 1 base and the J gene lost 6 bases, with 6 bases spanning the gap. The V gene's germline CDR1 is GTSNPN and CDR2 SVGIG (reference sequence). Here the CDR3 reads CAWSAQPGELFF. The CDR3 DNA reads as TGTGCCTGGAGTGCACAGCCCGGGGAGCTGTTTTTT.

The chain has TRBV29-1 and TRBJ2-2, with 8 bases that match TRBD1. With V trimmed by 5 bases and J by 7 bases, 6 bases remained unmatched. This CDR3 has 13 amino acids. Looked up from germline, CDR1 is SQVTM and CDR2 is ANQGSEA. The DNA of the CDR3 is TGCAGCGTTTACCAGGGGGCAGGCGGGGAGCTGTTTTTT. Translating gives CSVYQGAGGELFF.

The chain is built from TRBV2 and TRBJ1-4; TRBD1 is a possible D gene (5 bases). Germline CDR1 reads SNHLY; CDR2 reads FYNNEI. The CDR3 sequence is 16 residues long. The germline V and J ends were trimmed by 5 bases and 4 bases, with 17 bases remaining between them. The CDR3 DNA is TGTGCCAGCAGTCCCCTCGCCGGGGGATTTAATGAAAAACTGTTTTTT. Translated, it gives CASSPLAGGFNEKLFF.

In DNA form, the CDR3 reads TGTGCCAGCAGTTTCATTCCAGGGAAGGGGGCAGATACGCAGTATTTT. Translation: CASSFIPGKGADTQYF. The chain is built from TRBV28 and TRBJ2-3, with D perhaps TRBD1 (6 bases). Trimming shortened V by 3 bases and J by 4 bases, and 17 bases separated the two germline ends. From germline, CDR1 is MDHEN and CDR2 SYDVKM. This CDR3 is built from 16 residues.

The CDR3 region is CASSSDTEAFF. DNA of the CDR3: TGTGCCAGCAGCTCCGACACTGAAGCTTTCTTT. This sequence joins TRBV6-5 and TRBJ1-1, with unresolved D. Trimming took off 6 bases at V and 3 bases at J, with 5 bases between the two ends. The length of the CDR3 is 11 residues. Germline CDR1 reads MNHEY; CDR2 reads SVGAGI.

This chain links TRBV7-2 with TRBJ2-7; 10 bases line up with TRBD2. The germline V gene has CDR1 SGHTA and CDR2 FQGNSA. The trim removed 1 base at V and 2 bases at J, leaving 5 bases unmatched. The CDR3 sequence is 16 residues long. The CDR3 loop is CASSLVMLAGAYEQYF. In DNA form, the CDR3 reads TGTGCCAGCAGCTTAGTGATGCTAGCGGGAGCCTACGAGCAGTACTTC.

The chain couples TRBV7-2 to TRBJ2-1, with a possible D match to TRBD1 (5 bases). Germline CDR1 and CDR2: SGHTA and FQGNSA. This CDR3 is built from 15 residues. Trimming pared 5 bases from V and 0 bases from J, leaving 11 bases between. For the CDR3, the DNA is TGTGCCAGCAGCCCAGACAGCAGCTCCTACAATGAGCAGTTCTTC. It yields the protein CASSPDSSSYNEQFF.

The chain carries TRBV7-9 and TRBJ1-5, with 8 bases that match TRBD1. J lost 1 base, V lost 5 bases, and 7 bases had no gene match. The CDR3 is made up of 16 amino acids. The germline CDR1 and CDR2 sequences are SEHNR and FQNEAQ (reference sequence). The CDR3 sequence: CASSPGAGGSNQPQHF. In nucleotides, the CDR3 is TGTGCCAGCAGCCCTGGGGCAGGGGGCAGCAATCAGCCCCAGCATTTT.

This clone was observed a few times. The chain couples TRBV2 to TRBJ2-2; 8 nucleotides line up with TRBD1. Germline V gene sequence: CDR1 SNHLY, CDR2 FYNNEI. The ends lost 8 bases at V and 6 bases at J; junction bases unmatched: 11. The CDR3 loop spans 15 amino acids. CDR3 protein: CASGGGQVAPGELFF. CDR3 nucleotides: TGTGCCAGCGGAGGGGGACAGGTCGCGCCCGGGGAGCTGTTTTTT.

The chain uses TRBV7-2 and TRBJ2-7; D call uncertain. Germline CDR1 and CDR2: SGHTA and FQGNSA. Trimming removed 1 base at V and 3 bases at J, with 13 bases between. The CDR3 extends over 15 amino acids. CDR3 in DNA: TGTGCCAGCAGCTTAGTTGGTAGAAACAGCTACGAGCAGTACTTC. Translating it yields CASSLVGRNSYEQYF.

J is TRBJ2-3 and V is TRBV11-3; 8 nucleotides align to TRBD1. With 8 bases clipped from V and 3 bases from J, the junction kept 16 bases outside the gene matches. The germline gives CDR1 SGHNT, CDR2 YENEEA. The CDR3 covers 17 residues. CDR3 protein: CASGGTGALTRTDTQYF. The CDR3 nucleotides are TGTGCCAGCGGAGGGACAGGAGCCCTTACAAGGACAGATACGCAGTATTTT. The full variable domain, in which reference TRBV11-3 and TRBJ2-3 provide the parts outside the CDR3, is EAGVVQSPRYKIIEKKQPVAFWCNPISGHNTLYWYLQNLGQGPELLIRYENEEAVDDSQLPKDRFSAERLKGVDSTLKIQPAELGDSAVYLCASGGTGALTRTDTQYFGPGTRLTVL.

This chain uses TRBV19 with TRBJ2-1; TRBD2 matches 8 bases. The CDR3 is 17 residues long. CDR1 and CDR2 from the germline V gene are LNHDA and SQIVND (reference sequence). With V trimmed by 4 bases and J by 7 bases, 15 bases remained unmatched. The CDR3 DNA sequence: TGTGCCAGTAGTAGCGCAGGGGTCGGACTAGCTGGTAATGAGCAGTTCTTC. Protein: CASSSAGVGLAGNEQFF.

The chain recombines TRBV30 with TRBJ1-2; D is unresolved. The CDR3 runs 13 residues. V shed 0 bases and J shed 7 bases, with 12 bases lying between them. The germline CDR1 and CDR2 sequences are GTSNPN and SVGIG (reference sequence). For the CDR3, the DNA is TGTGCCTGGAGTGTAGTGAGTACGGGTGGCTACACCTTC. This sequence encodes CAWSVVSTGGYTF.